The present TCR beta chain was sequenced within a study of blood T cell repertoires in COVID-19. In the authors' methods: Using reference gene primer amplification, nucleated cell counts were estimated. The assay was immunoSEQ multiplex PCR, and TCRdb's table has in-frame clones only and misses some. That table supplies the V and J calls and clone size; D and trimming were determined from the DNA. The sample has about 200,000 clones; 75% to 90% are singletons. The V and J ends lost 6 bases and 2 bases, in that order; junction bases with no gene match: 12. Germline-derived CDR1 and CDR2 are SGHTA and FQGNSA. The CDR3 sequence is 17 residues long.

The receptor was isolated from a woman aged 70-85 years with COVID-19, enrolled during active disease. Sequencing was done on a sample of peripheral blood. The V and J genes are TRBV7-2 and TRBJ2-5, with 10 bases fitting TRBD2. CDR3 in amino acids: CASSRPGTSVNQETQYF. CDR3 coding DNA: TGTGCCAGCAGTCGGCCCGGGACTAGCGTAAATCAAGAGACCCAGTACTTC.